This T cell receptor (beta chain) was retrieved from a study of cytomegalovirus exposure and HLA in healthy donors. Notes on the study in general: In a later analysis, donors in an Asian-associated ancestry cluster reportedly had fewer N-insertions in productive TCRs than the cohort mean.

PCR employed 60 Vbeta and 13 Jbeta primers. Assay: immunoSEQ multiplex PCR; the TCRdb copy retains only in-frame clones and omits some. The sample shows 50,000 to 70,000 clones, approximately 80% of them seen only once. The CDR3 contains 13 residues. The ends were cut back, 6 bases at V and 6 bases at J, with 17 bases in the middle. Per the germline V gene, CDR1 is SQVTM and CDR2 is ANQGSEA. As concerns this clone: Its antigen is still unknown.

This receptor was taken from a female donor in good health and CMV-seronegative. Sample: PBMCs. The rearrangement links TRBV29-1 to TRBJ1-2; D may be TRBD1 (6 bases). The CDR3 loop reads CSVRLQGRDGYTF. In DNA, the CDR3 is TGCAGCGTGCGCTTGCAGGGGCGGGATGGCTACACCTTC.